Below, 21 T cell receptor beta chains from the same sample are listed, as sequenced in a study of monozygotic twins with cystic fibrosis. TCRdb's copy holds only in-frame clones and misses some; the assay was immunoSEQ multiplex PCR. Here the sample spans over 30,000 clones, over 80% being singletons. Sequenced sample: blood. The receptors shown here come from a boy aged 2 to 10 with cystic fibrosis.

The V gene is TRBV9, the J gene TRBJ2-1; 9 nucleotides line up with TRBD1. Trimming took 0 bases from V and 4 from J; bases not matched to a gene: 2. The germline CDR1 and CDR2 sequences are SGDLS and YYNGEE. The CDR3 loop spans 15 amino acids. The CDR3 sequence: CASSVGTGVYNEQFF. The CDR3 coding sequence is TGTGCCAGCAGCGTAGGGACAGGGGTTTACAATGAGCAGTTCTTC.

The chain employs TRBV7-2 and TRBJ2-5; 11 positions agree with TRBD1. This CDR3 comprises 13 residues. V gave up 8 bases and J gave up 2 bases; unmatched junction bases: 1. Germline loops: CDR1 SGHTA, CDR2 FQGNSA. The CDR3 bases are TGTGCCAGCCGGGACAGGGGGCAAGAGACCCAGTACTTC. As protein: CASRDRGQETQYF.

This clone was picked up one time. The chain joins TRBV6-6 to TRBJ1-2; D perhaps matches TRBD1 (5 bases). Trimming removed 7 bases at V and 4 bases at J, with 16 bases between. There are 14 residues in the CDR3. Germline CDR1 is MNHNY and CDR2 is SVGAGI (reference sequence). The CDR3 DNA sequence: TGTGCCAGCATCCAGGGTGAGGTTGTCTATGGCTACACCTTC. Protein sequence: CASIQGEVVYGYTF.

This clone was counted a single time. The CDR3 region is CASSQDFRVDTDTQYF. The CDR3 nucleotides are TGTGCCAGCAGCCAAGATTTTCGGGTAGACACAGATACGCAGTATTTT. The genes are TRBV14 and TRBJ2-3; D gene unclear. CDR1 is SGHDN, CDR2 FVKESK, per germline. V was shortened by 0 bases and J by 2 bases, with 12 bases between the two germline ends. This CDR3 comprises 16 residues.

The V gene is TRBV2, the J gene TRBJ1-5, with D uncertain. CDR1 is SNHLY and CDR2 is FYNNEI in the germline V gene. V lost 3 bases and J 0 bases, leaving 6 bases between the germline ends. This CDR3 is 14 amino acids long. The CDR3 bases are TGTGCCAGCAGTGAGATGGATAGCAATCAGCCCCAGCATTTT. Its protein is CASSEMDSNQPQHF.

This chain connects TRBV7-3 to TRBJ2-5, with D tentatively TRBD1 (5 bases). Germline CDR1 and CDR2: SGHTA and FQGTGA. The CDR3 extends over 13 amino acids. The germline V and J ends were trimmed by 2 bases and 3 bases, with 7 bases remaining between them. CDR3 region: CASSLFREETQYF. The CDR3 DNA reads TGTGCCAGCAGCTTATTCAGGGAAGAGACCCAGTACTTC.

V is TRBV7-8 and J is TRBJ1-3, with a tentative D call TRBD1 (5 bases). V lost 5 bases, J lost 2 bases, and 13 bases lay in between. The germline V gene encodes CDR1 SGHVS and CDR2 FQNEAQ. This CDR3 has 15 amino acids. The CDR3 loop reads CASSLSAGAGNTIYF. CDR3 coding DNA: TGTGCCAGCAGCCTTTCCGCGGGGGCTGGAAACACCATATATTTT. Variable domain in full (rest from reference TRBV7-8 and TRBJ1-3): GAGVSQSPRYKVAKRGQDVALRCDPISGHVSLFWYQQALGQGPEFLTYFQNEAQLDKSGLPSDRFFAERPEGSVSTLKIQRTQQEDSAVYLCASSLSAGAGNTIYFGEGSWLTVV.

The chain has TRBV4-2 and TRBJ1-5; D call uncertain. This CDR3 region has 19 residues. Germline values: CDR1 LGHNA, CDR2 YNFKEQ. Trimming removed 0 bases from V and 3 bases from J, with 21 bases in between. The CDR3 loop reads CASSQDLTLVSSLNQPQHF. As DNA, the CDR3 is TGTGCCAGCAGCCAAGATCTCACCCTGGTTTCGAGTCTCAATCAGCCCCAGCATTTT.

This rearrangement joins TRBV19 to TRBJ1-6; D not certain. This CDR3 comprises 13 residues. Germline-derived CDR1 and CDR2 are LNHDA and SQIVND (reference sequence). Trimming cost V 7 bases and J 3 bases, with 7 bases left between them. CDR3 sequence: CASNAGYNSPLHF. CDR3 nucleotide sequence: TGTGCCAGTAATGCAGGCTATAATTCACCCCTCCACTTT.

The rearrangement joins TRBV4-3 to TRBJ1-2; 8 nucleotides align to TRBD1. CDR3 length: 14 amino acids. CDR1 LGHNA and CDR2 YSLEER come from the germline V gene. The V gene end was trimmed by 4 bases and the J gene end by 4 bases; junction bases not matched to a gene: 5. The CDR3 nucleotides read TGCGCCAGCAGCCCTTGGACAGGGACCTATGGCTACACCTTC. Protein sequence: CASSPWTGTYGYTF.

This chain connects TRBV12-5 to TRBJ2-7, with D maybe TRBD2 (5 bases). Germline-derived CDR1 and CDR2 are LGHNT and FRNRAP. Trimming left V 0 bases short and J 3 bases short, with 15 bases between. The CDR3 extends over 16 amino acids. The CDR3 protein is CASGLVISGIHYEQYF. As DNA, the CDR3 is TGTGCTAGTGGTTTGGTAATTTCGGGGATCCACTACGAGCAGTACTTC. The variable domain in full, with the rest retrieved from reference TRBV12-5 and TRBJ2-7, is DARVTQTPRHKVTEMGQEVTMRCQPILGHNTVFWYRQTMMQGLELLAYFRNRAPLDDSGMPKDRFSAEMPDATLATLKIQPSEPRDSAVYFCASGLVISGIHYEQYFGPGTRLTVT.

The J gene is TRBJ2-3, the V gene TRBV7-6, with D unclear. The germline V and J ends were trimmed by 1 base and 6 bases, with 11 bases remaining between them. Germline CDR1 reads SGHVS; CDR2 reads FNYEAQ. The CDR3 runs to 14 residues. CDR3 bases: TGTGCCAGCAGCTTAGATGGTGTGGGTGATACGCAGTATTTT. The encoded protein is CASSLDGVGDTQYF. Combining the CDR3 with reference TRBV7-6 and TRBJ2-3 gives the whole variable domain GAGVSQSPRYKVTKRGQDVALRCDPISGHVSLYWYRQALGQGPEFLTYFNYEAQQDKSGLPNDRFSAERPEGSISTLTIQRTEQRDSAMYRCASSLDGVGDTQYFGPGTRLTVL.

V is TRBV5-8 and J is TRBJ2-7, with TRBD1 as a possible D gene (5 bases). The germline V gene encodes CDR1 SGHTS and CDR2 YDEGEE. The length of the CDR3 is 14 residues. Trimming shortened V by 6 bases and J by 3 bases, and 16 bases separated the two germline ends. The CDR3 spells CASNPFQGNYEQYF. The CDR3 DNA reads TGTGCCAGCAACCCTTTCCAGGGTAACTACGAGCAGTACTTC.

This clone occurred once. The genes are TRBV15 and TRBJ2-7; D ambiguous. Germline CDR1 reads LNHNV; CDR2 reads YYDKDF (reference sequence). V lost 0 bases and J 3 bases, leaving 6 bases between the germline ends. CDR3 size: 13 residues. CDR3 sequence: CATSRDPYYEQYF. In DNA form, the CDR3 reads TGTGCCACCAGCAGAGACCCATACTACGAGCAGTACTTC.

The chain joins TRBV6-5 to TRBJ1-4; a possible D gene is TRBD1 (5 bases). In germline, CDR1 is MNHEY, CDR2 SVGAGI. The CDR3 loop spans 13 amino acids. V lost 7 bases, J lost 8 bases, and 14 bases lay in between. The CDR3 coding sequence is TGTGCCAGCACCGTTCAGGGAGGGGAAAAACTGTTTTTT. Translation gives CASTVQGGEKLFF.

This chain uses TRBV19 with TRBJ1-1; D unresolved. CDR1 is LNHDA and CDR2 is SQIVND in the germline V gene (reference sequence). The CDR3 loop spans 16 amino acids. The V end lost 3 bases, the J end lost 3 bases, and 17 bases lay between the germline ends. The CDR3 reads CASSIERARPHTEAFF. Written as DNA, the CDR3 is TGTGCCAGTAGTATCGAGAGGGCCCGACCTCACACTGAAGCTTTCTTT.

The chain is built from TRBV7-2 and TRBJ2-3; 8 bases map to TRBD1. V was clipped by 5 bases and J by 3 bases; unmatched bases: 4. The CDR3 runs to 14 residues. CDR1 is SGHTA and CDR2 is FQGNSA in the germline V gene. CDR3 loop: CASSPGQGTDTQYF. The CDR3, as DNA: TGTGCCAGCAGCCCCGGACAGGGAACAGATACGCAGTATTTT.

CDR3 bases: TGCGCCAGCAGCCACTCGGGACTAGCGGGGGGGCAGTCCTTTGAGCAGTTCTTC. Its protein is CASSHSGLAGGQSFEQFF. The chain couples TRBV4-1 to TRBJ2-1; 16 bases are shared with TRBD2. V shed 3 bases, J shed 9 bases, and the junction held 11 bases outside the gene matches. This CDR3 is built from 18 residues. The germline V gene encodes CDR1 MGHRA and CDR2 YSYEKL.

Written as DNA, the CDR3 is TGTGCCAGCAGTTCTTTAGCGGGGGGGCTAGAGAATGAGCAGTTCTTC. Translating it yields CASSSLAGGLENEQFF. The V gene is TRBV7-6, the J gene TRBJ2-1, with TRBD2 identical over 11 bases. This CDR3 region has 16 residues. Looked up from germline, CDR1 is SGHVS and CDR2 is FNYEAQ. The V and J ends lost 6 bases and 7 bases, in that order; junction bases with no gene match: 11.

In this sample, this clone turned up once. The genes are TRBV6-6 and TRBJ1-5, with 7 bases identical to TRBD1. This CDR3 is built from 14 residues. Germline V gives CDR1 MNHNY, CDR2 SVGAGI (reference sequence). With 6 bases clipped from V and 7 bases from J, the junction kept 9 bases outside the gene matches. CDR3 bases: TGTGCCAGCAGACCAGGGACAGTTGACCAGCCCCAGCATTTT. Protein sequence: CASRPGTVDQPQHF.

The chain links TRBV15 to TRBJ2-5, with 10 bases that match TRBD1. Trimming at V came to 4 bases and at J to 4 bases, leaving 6 bases not matched to a gene. Germline V lookup: CDR1 LNHNV, CDR2 YYDKDF (reference sequence). The CDR3 runs to 15 residues. In nucleotides, the CDR3 is TGTGCCACCAGCAAAGAGGACAGGGGGAGAGAGACCCAGTACTTC. It codes for CATSKEDRGRETQYF.